This T cell receptor (beta chain) was identified in a study of T cells after somatic rescue of genetic block. The protocol was immunoSEQ multiplex PCR, while the TCRdb copy is restricted to in-frame clones and leaves out a portion. The data contain tens of thousands of clones, 80% to 95% of them singletons. V was pared by 4 bases and J by 1 base, with 4 bases between. The CDR3 has 12 residues. Germline V CDR1 and CDR2: SGHTA, FQGNSA. This clone came up a few times. Sequencing was done on a sample of peripheral blood mononuclear cells (PBMCs). The sequence derives from a man in his forties or fifties. V gene TRBV7-2 combines with J gene TRBJ1-2; D remains ambiguous. CDR3 DNA sequence: TGTGCCAGCAGCTACAGTAACTATGGCTACACCTTC. It specifies CASSYSNYGYTF. The entire variable domain, with the rest obtained from reference TRBV7-2 and TRBJ1-2, is as follows: GAGVSQSPSNKVTEKGKDVELRCDPISGHTALYWYRQSLGQGLEFLIYFQGNSAPDKSGLPSDRFSAERTGGSVSTLTIQRTQQEDSAVYLCASSYSNYGYTFGSGTRLTVV.